The clone carrying this TCR beta chain has a handful of counts. Its antigen is as yet unknown. The sample is drawn from a study of blood T cells in healthy people across ages. Study observations and caveats: Researchers said unsorted PBMCs prevented a conclusive naive versus antigen-experienced comparison. Diversity figures based on one million T cells were deemed too low.

Primers used in a second PCR of roughly 6 to 12 cycles were a sample-barcoded 5' primer and a J-beta primer mix. Each TCR beta cDNA got a 12-nucleotide random molecular identifier. Via MiXCR, TCRdb re-called the 5' RACE reads, giving one row per CDR3 protein. The sample consists of 550,000 to 750,000 distinct CDR3 sequences, approximately 21% of them appearing once. What was sequenced was blood. This receptor was identified in a man aged 65-85 years in good health.

CDR3 DNA sequence: TGTGCCAGCAGCTTAGCGATGGCTAGGGGAGAGACCCAGTACTTC. Translation: CASSLAMARGETQYF. The chain recombines TRBV7-2 with TRBJ2-5, with D perhaps TRBD1 (5 bases). CDR3 length: 15 amino acids. The V and J ends lost 0 bases and 4 bases respectively, with 12 bases between them. Germline V gene lookup returns CDR1 SGHTA and CDR2 FQGNSA.